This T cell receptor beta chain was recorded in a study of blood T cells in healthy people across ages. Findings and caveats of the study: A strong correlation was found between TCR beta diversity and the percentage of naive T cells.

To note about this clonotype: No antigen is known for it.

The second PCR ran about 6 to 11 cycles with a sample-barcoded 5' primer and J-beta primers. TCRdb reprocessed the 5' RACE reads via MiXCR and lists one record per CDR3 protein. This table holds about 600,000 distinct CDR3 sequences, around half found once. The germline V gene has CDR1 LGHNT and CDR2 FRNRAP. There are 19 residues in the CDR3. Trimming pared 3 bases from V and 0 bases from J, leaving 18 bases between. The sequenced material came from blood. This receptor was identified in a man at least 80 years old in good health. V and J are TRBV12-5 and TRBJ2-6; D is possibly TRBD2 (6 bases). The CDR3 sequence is CASGFLLEGKFSGANVLTF. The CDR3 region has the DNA TGTGCTAGTGGTTTTCTCCTGGAGGGGAAATTCTCTGGGGCCAACGTCCTGACTTTC.